This passage covers 8 T cell receptor beta chains from one sample sequenced in a study of cytomegalovirus exposure and HLA in healthy donors. The PCR had 60 Vbeta and 13 Jbeta primers. The protocol was immunoSEQ multiplex PCR, while the TCRdb copy is restricted to in-frame clones and leaves out a portion. In the table there are 100,000 to 120,000 clones, 74% of which are singletons. Sequenced input: PBMCs. These receptors were obtained from a woman between 40 and 55 years old in good health and CMV-seropositive.

The V call is TRBV6-6, the J call TRBJ2-7, with a tentative D call TRBD1 (5 bases). V gave up 5 bases and J gave up 6 bases, with 11 bases separating them. Germline V CDR1 and CDR2: MNHNY, SVGAGI (reference sequence). The CDR3 has 12 residues. The CDR3 DNA sequence: TGTGCCAGCAGTCAAGACAGTCTCGAGCAGTACTTC. This encodes CASSQDSLEQYF.

This chain connects TRBV28 to TRBJ2-7; TRBD1 agrees at 9 bases. This CDR3 is 15 amino acids long. The V and J ends lost 1 base and 3 bases, in that order; junction bases with no gene match: 4. Looked up from germline, CDR1 is MDHEN and CDR2 is SYDVKM. The CDR3 loop is CASSLSGQGLYEQYF. DNA for the CDR3: TGTGCCAGCAGTTTATCGGGACAGGGCCTCTACGAGCAGTACTTC.

The chain joins TRBV6-1 to TRBJ2-5, with D possibly TRBD2 on 6 matching bases. Germline assignment: CDR1 MNHNS and CDR2 SASEGT. This CDR3 has 15 amino acids. With 2 bases removed from V and 2 bases from J, the gap between germline ends came to 12 bases. In nucleotides, the CDR3 is TGTGCCAGCAGTGAAATGGTAGGGAGGCAAGAGACCCAGTACTTC. Translation: CASSEMVGRQETQYF.

This clone was picked up a small number of times. J is TRBJ2-1 and V is TRBV9, with 7 positions matching TRBD2. The V and J ends lost 3 bases and 7 bases, in that order; junction bases with no gene match: 7. CDR1 is SGDLS, CDR2 YYNGEE, per germline. The CDR3 has 14 residues. Here the CDR3 reads CASSEGRAGNEQFF. The CDR3 bases are TGTGCCAGCAGCGAGGGGAGGGCGGGGAATGAGCAGTTCTTC.

This chain uses TRBV2 with TRBJ2-3; D gene uncertain. The CDR3 has 12 residues. V lost 4 bases to trimming and J lost 0 bases, with 2 bases between them. CDR1 is SNHLY, CDR2 FYNNEI, per germline. The CDR3 reads CASSASTDTQYF. CDR3 sequence (DNA): TGTGCCAGCAGTGCGAGCACAGATACGCAGTATTTT. Together with reference TRBV2 and TRBJ2-3, the CDR3 gives the full variable domain: EPEVTQTPSHQVTQMGQEVILRCVPISNHLYFYWYRQILGQKVEFLVSFYNNEISEKSEIFDDQFSVERPDGSNFTLKIRSTKLEDSAMYFCASSASTDTQYFGPGTRLTVL.

V is TRBV7-9 and J is TRBJ1-5; D possibly corresponds to TRBD1 (6 bases). This CDR3 has 15 amino acids. Trimming took 5 bases from V and 5 from J, leaving 16 bases between them. Germline V gene sequence: CDR1 SEHNR, CDR2 FQNEAQ (reference sequence). The CDR3 region has the DNA TGTGCCAGCAGCACGACAGGCTCTTATGATCAGCCCCAGCATTTT. This gives the protein CASSTTGSYDQPQHF. Full variable domain (missing parts from reference TRBV7-9 and TRBJ1-5): DTGVSQNPRHKITKRGQNVTFRCDPISEHNRLYWYRQTLGQGPEFLTYFQNEAQLEKSRLLSDRFSAERPKGSFSTLEIQRTEQGDSAMYLCASSTTGSYDQPQHFGDGTRLSIL.

The chain links TRBV5-1 to TRBJ2-7; TRBD2 matches at 9 bases. Trimming cost V 1 base and J 4 bases; bases outside gene matches: 24. The germline gives CDR1 SGHRS, CDR2 YFSETQ. The CDR3 extends over 21 amino acids. CDR3 DNA: TGCGCCAGCAGCTTGCCCGGGACAAGGCCCCTGAAGAGGCGGGAGGGTTACGAGCAGTACTTC. Amino acids: CASSLPGTRPLKRREGYEQYF.

A few counts support this clone. The CDR3 spells CASSPQTDNTEAFF. CDR3 bases: TGTGCCAGCAGCCCCCAGACAGACAACACTGAAGCTTTCTTT. The gene calls are TRBV4-2 and TRBJ1-1, with D tentatively TRBD1 (5 bases). The germline V gene encodes CDR1 LGHNA and CDR2 YNFKEQ. The V end lost 4 bases, the J end lost 2 bases, and 11 bases lay between the germline ends. The CDR3 is made up of 14 amino acids.